The rows below give T cell receptor beta chains drawn from one sample of a study of early T cells in non-severe SARS-CoV-2 infection. TCRdb called the 5' RACE reads again in MiXCR, with one record for every CDR3 protein. The table has 70,000 to 95,000 distinct CDR3 sequences, around a tenth seen once. Sequences were obtained from whole blood. Every receptor here comes from an adult who was a healthcare worker with PCR-confirmed SARS-CoV-2 infection or an uninfected control (not recorded which). Each CDR3 is given with its conserved first and last residue. The D gene is left open where the match is weak. The size of a clone is reported for some rows only, either as once, few or many, or as a class for expanded clones.

j_call d_call v_call clone_size cdr3_aa cdr3_nt
TRBJ2-2 TRBD2 TRBV2 NA CASTGTRVYSPGELFF TGTGCCAGCACAGGGACTAGGGTTTATAGTCCCGGGGAGCTGTTTTTT
TRBJ2-7 NA TRBV4-2 few CASSQAPDSFTEQYF TGTGCCAGCAGCCAAGCCCCGGACAGTTTCACCGAGCAGTACTTC
TRBJ1-2 NA TRBV2 few CASSYGVLNYGYTF TGTGCCAGCAGTTACGGGGTACTCAACTATGGCTACACCTTC
TRBJ2-5 NA TRBV2 few CASSDRGQETQYF TGTGCCAGCAGTGACAGGGGACAAGAGACCCAGTACTTC
TRBJ2-7 TRBD1 TRBV29-1 NA CSVWTGHYEQYF TGCAGCGTTTGGACAGGGCACTACGAGCAGTACTTC
TRBJ2-3 NA TRBV7-2 many CASSGGPGTRVSGDTQYF TGTGCCAGCAGCGGAGGACCAGGGACAAGGGTTAGCGGAGATACGCAGTATTTT
TRBJ1-1 NA TRBV5-1 many CASSLVTDTNTEAFF TGCGCCAGCAGCTTAGTGACAGACACGAACACTGAAGCTTTCTTT
TRBJ1-2 NA TRBV25-1 many CASSERQGLYGYTF TGTGCCAGCAGTGAGAGGCAGGGACTCTATGGCTACACCTTC
TRBJ2-6 NA TRBV6-2/TRBV6-3 NA CASRMTGQSYSGANVLTF TGTGCCAGCAGGATGACAGGACAGTCATACTCTGGGGCCAACGTCCTGACTTTC
TRBJ2-3 NA TRBV21-1 few CASLGSWATQYF TGTGCCAGCCTTGGGAGTTGGGCTACGCAGTATTTT
TRBJ2-7 TRBD2 TRBV20-1 many CSARDRLAGVGEQYF TGCAGTGCTAGAGACAGGCTAGCGGGAGTAGGCGAGCAGTACTTC
TRBJ2-7 NA TRBV7-6 NA CASSLEPLRLNEQYF TGTGCCAGCAGCTTAGAACCCCTCCGCCTTAACGAGCAGTACTTC
TRBJ2-7 NA TRBV28 few CASRPQLGYEQYF TGTGCCAGCAGACCCCAGCTTGGCTACGAGCAGTACTTC
TRBJ2-1 TRBD2 TRBV29-1 NA CSARGTSGRAASYNEQFF TGCAGCGCGCGGGGGACTAGCGGGAGGGCCGCGTCCTACAATGAGCAGTTCTTC
TRBJ2-2 TRBD1 TRBV7-8 few CASRAGTGSTGELFF TGTGCCAGCAGAGCCGGGACAGGGTCAACCGGGGAGCTGTTTTTT
TRBJ2-2 TRBD2 TRBV3-1 many CASSPLAGETTGELFF TGTGCCAGCAGCCCCCTAGCGGGAGAGACCACCGGGGAGCTGTTTTTT
TRBJ1-3 NA TRBV12-3/TRBV12-4 NA CASSLPSMEGNTIYF TGTGCCAGCAGTTTGCCATCAATGGAGGGAAACACCATATATTTT
TRBJ2-2 NA TRBV30 many CAWSVFPNTGELFF TGTGCCTGGAGTGTTTTCCCGAACACCGGGGAGCTGTTTTTT
TRBJ2-2 NA TRBV28 many CASSYLESGELFF TGTGCCAGCAGTTATCTAGAAAGCGGGGAGCTGTTTTTT
TRBJ1-5 NA TRBV12-3/TRBV12-4 many CASSLDSNQPQHF TGTGCCAGCAGTCTCGACAGTAATCAGCCCCAGCATTTT
TRBJ2-7 NA TRBV20-1 few CSARDLVGSSPYEQYF TGCAGTGCTAGAGATCTCGTTGGGAGTTCGCCCTACGAGCAGTACTTC
TRBJ2-7 NA TRBV20-1 few CSARSPGARNEQYF TGCAGTGCTAGATCCCCCGGGGCGAGGAACGAGCAGTACTTC
TRBJ2-2 NA TRBV5-1 many CASSWDPRGAGELFF TGCGCCAGCAGCTGGGATCCGAGGGGCGCCGGGGAGCTGTTTTTT
TRBJ1-2 NA TRBV6-1 NA CASVHVEYGYTF TGTGCCAGCGTACATGTGGAATATGGCTACACCTTC
TRBJ2-5 NA TRBV7-2 few CASSLSSQIQETQYF TGTGCCAGCAGCTTAAGCTCGCAGATCCAAGAGACCCAGTACTTC
TRBJ2-1 NA TRBV20-1 NA CSARKTGTNNEQFF TGCAGTGCTAGAAAGACCGGGACCAACAATGAGCAGTTCTTC
TRBJ1-2 TRBD1 TRBV24-1 NA CATSDLTGDGYTF TGTGCCACCAGTGATTTGACAGGGGATGGCTACACCTTC
TRBJ1-1 TRBD1 TRBV20-1 NA CSARRTGGALAEAFF TGCAGTGCTAGACGAACAGGGGGCGCATTGGCTGAAGCTTTCTTT
TRBJ1-1 NA TRBV12-3/TRBV12-4 NA CASGTREAFF TGTGCCAGCGGCACACGAGAAGCTTTCTTT
TRBJ2-1 TRBD2 TRBV7-3 many CASSSLLAGTGEQFF TGTGCCAGCAGCTCCCTACTAGCGGGCACGGGGGAGCAGTTCTTC
TRBJ2-5 TRBD1 TRBV28 few CASIAPSGTADETQYF TGTGCCAGCATAGCCCCATCCGGGACAGCGGATGAGACCCAGTACTTC
TRBJ1-5 NA TRBV28 few CASSKVFSNQPQHF TGTGCCAGCAGTAAGGTGTTTAGCAATCAGCCCCAGCATTTT
TRBJ1-5 NA TRBV20-1 many CSARLWGGDQPQHF TGCAGTGCTAGGCTCTGGGGCGGCGATCAGCCCCAGCATTTT
TRBJ2-2 NA TRBV29-1 NA CSVGPSVNTGELFF TGCAGCGTTGGGCCTAGCGTGAACACCGGGGAGCTGTTTTTT
TRBJ2-1 TRBD2 TRBV6-2/TRBV6-3 NA CASYDPGLAGVFEQFF TGTGCCAGCTACGACCCGGGGCTAGCGGGAGTATTTGAGCAGTTCTTC
TRBJ1-5 NA TRBV19 few CASSLLGAGFVHF TGTGCCAGTAGCCTTCTGGGTGCGGGGTTCGTGCATTTT
TRBJ2-1 NA TRBV7-3 NA CASSLKGRITYNEQFF TGTGCCAGCAGCTTAAAGGGCCGTATAACCTACAATGAGCAGTTCTTC
TRBJ2-7 TRBD2 TRBV2 NA CASSEGTSGSSRSYEQYF TGTGCCAGCAGTGAAGGGACTAGCGGGAGTTCTAGGTCCTACGAGCAGTACTTC
TRBJ2-4 NA TRBV7-3 many CASSLFSTSIQYF TGTGCCAGCAGCCTGTTTTCCACGAGTATTCAGTACTTC
TRBJ2-4 NA TRBV20-1 many CSARQGGTKNIQYF TGCAGTGCTAGACAGGGGGGGACCAAAAACATTCAGTACTTC
TRBJ2-3 TRBD2 TRBV5-1 many CASSLTSETQYF TGCGCCAGCAGCTTGACTAGCGAGACGCAGTATTTT
TRBJ1-2 TRBD1 TRBV28 few CASSLPGGDYGYTF TGTGCCAGCAGCCTCCCAGGGGGGGACTATGGCTACACCTTC
TRBJ1-1 NA TRBV27 many CASSLRIGDTEAFF TGTGCCAGCAGTTTAAGAATTGGGGACACTGAAGCTTTCTTT
TRBJ2-4 TRBD1 TRBV27 many CASASRDSKNIQYF TGTGCCAGCGCCTCCCGGGACAGCAAAAACATTCAGTACTTC
TRBJ2-3 TRBD2 TRBV28 many CASSDSTSVGTDTQYF TGTGCCAGCAGTGACTCGACTAGCGTAGGCACAGATACGCAGTATTTT
TRBJ2-2 NA TRBV12-3/TRBV12-4 many CASTRAAGRTGELFF TGTGCCAGCACCCGGGCAGCGGGTCGGACCGGGGAGCTGTTTTTT
TRBJ2-1 TRBD2 TRBV20-1 NA CSAWEGLAGADEQFF TGCAGTGCCTGGGAGGGACTAGCGGGAGCGGATGAGCAGTTCTTC
TRBJ1-4 TRBD1 TRBV28 many CATPGRTGGSSNEKLFF TGTGCCACCCCGGGCAGGACAGGGGGAAGTTCTAATGAAAAACTGTTTTTT
TRBJ2-7 NA TRBV20-1 many CSAETREFASYEQYF TGCAGTGCTGAGACTAGGGAGTTTGCGTCCTACGAGCAGTACTTC
TRBJ2-7 NA TRBV29-1 many CSVVAWGVNYEQYF TGCAGCGTTGTGGCTTGGGGGGTGAACTACGAGCAGTACTTC
TRBJ2-1 TRBD2 TRBV5-4 NA CASRPSSGGSSYNEQFF TGTGCCAGCAGGCCATCTAGCGGGGGGAGCTCCTACAATGAGCAGTTCTTC
TRBJ1-3 NA TRBV5-1 NA CASSLALNSGNTIYF TGCGCCAGCAGCTTGGCGCTGAACTCTGGAAACACCATATATTTT
TRBJ2-6 NA TRBV3-1 NA CASRAIGESGANVLTF TGTGCCAGCAGGGCAATCGGGGAATCTGGGGCCAACGTCCTGACTTTC
TRBJ1-6 TRBD1 TRBV6-6 few CASSYSGTANSPLHF TGTGCCAGCAGTTACTCAGGGACAGCCAATTCACCCCTCCACTTT
TRBJ2-5 NA TRBV28 few CASSFTRETQYF TGTGCCAGCAGTTTTACCCGAGAGACCCAGTACTTC
TRBJ2-7 TRBD1 TRBV28 NA CATRTGAYEQYF TGTGCCACCAGGACAGGGGCCTACGAGCAGTACTTC
TRBJ2-7 NA TRBV20-1 NA CSAPGWDTSTYEQYF TGCAGTGCGCCAGGATGGGACACCTCGACCTACGAGCAGTACTTC